A single sample is the source of the 18 T cell receptor beta chains below, sequenced in a study of shared clonotypes between healthy human individuals. TCRdb's copy holds only in-frame clones and misses some; the assay was immunoSEQ multiplex PCR. The sample consists of under 1,900,000 clones, approximately 98.5% of them appearing once. Material: naive CD4+ T cells sorted from blood. Specified subset: CD45RA+ positively selected. The receptor source for this set is a man aged 25-45 years in good health.

The chain has TRBV4-1 and TRBJ2-1; TRBD2 aligns across 8 bases. CDR1 and CDR2 from the germline V gene are MGHRA and YSYEKL. The V gene end was trimmed by 0 bases and the J gene end by 2 bases; junction bases not matched to a gene: 6. There are 17 residues in the CDR3. CDR3 protein: CASSQDRSGGTYNEQFF. The CDR3 nucleotides read TGCGCCAGCAGCCAAGATCGAAGCGGGGGCACCTACAATGAGCAGTTCTTC.

The rearrangement uses TRBV28 and TRBJ1-4; 8 bases are a match to TRBD1. This CDR3 is built from 11 residues. J gave up 8 bases and V 10 bases, and 3 bases lay outside the gene matches. Germline V lookup: CDR1 MDHEN, CDR2 SYDVKM. The CDR3 region is CATRGREKLFF. CDR3 in DNA: TGTGCCACCAGGGGGCGGGAAAAACTGTTTTTT.

The chain uses TRBV5-1 and TRBJ2-7, with 9 bases lining up with TRBD2. The V gene end was trimmed by 1 base and the J gene end by 0 bases; junction bases not matched to a gene: 8. CDR1 is SGHRS and CDR2 is YFSETQ in the germline V gene. This CDR3 contains 17 residues. CDR3 nucleotides: TGCGCCAGCAGCTTGTTGGCTAGCGGGGAGAGCTCCTACGAGCAGTACTTC. Translation: CASSLLASGESSYEQYF. The entire variable domain, with the rest obtained from reference TRBV5-1 and TRBJ2-7, is as follows: KAGVTQTPRYLIKTRGQQVTLSCSPISGHRSVSWYQQTPGQGLQFLFEYFSETQRNKGNFPGRFSGRQFSNSRSEMNVSTLELGDSALYLCASSLLASGESSYEQYFGPGTRLTVT.

The V gene is TRBV11-2, the J gene TRBJ2-7; 12 positions agree with TRBD2. Germline lookup yields CDR1 SGHAT and CDR2 FQNNGV. There are 16 residues in the CDR3. V trimming: 3 bases; J trimming: 4 bases; junction bases outside the gene matches: 7. CDR3 coding DNA: TGTGCCAGCAGCTTGGAACTAGCGGGAGGAGGGTACGAGCAGTACTTC. Its translation is CASSLELAGGGYEQYF.

V and J are TRBV2 and TRBJ1-4, with D unclear. Germline assignment: CDR1 SNHLY and CDR2 FYNNEI. The V end lost 2 bases, the J end lost 16 bases, and 14 bases lay between the germline ends. The CDR3 length is 12 residues. The CDR3 DNA reads as TGTGCCAGCAGTGAACGAGTTCCCGATCCGTTTTTT. Translated: CASSERVPDPFF.

This clone was found once. The V call is TRBV9, the J call TRBJ2-2; D uncertain. Germline V gene lookup returns CDR1 SGDLS and CDR2 YYNGEE. V lost 0 bases, J lost 1 base, and 10 bases lay in between. There are 16 residues in the CDR3. The CDR3 DNA reads as TGTGCCAGCAGCGTAGACACCGGGTTGAACACCGGGGAGCTGTTTTTT. Its protein is CASSVDTGLNTGELFF.

The rearrangement links TRBV18 to TRBJ1-5; D gene ambiguous. Germline CDR1 and CDR2: KGHSH and LQKENI. V was pared by 6 bases and J by 3 bases, with 9 bases between. This CDR3 has 13 residues. DNA of the CDR3: TGTGCCAGCTCCACAGCGCTCAATCAGCCCCAGCATTTT. Protein sequence: CASSTALNQPQHF.

V gene TRBV6-5 combines with J gene TRBJ2-7, with D possibly TRBD1 on 6 matching bases. Trimming took 6 bases from V and 5 from J, leaving 17 bases between them. The CDR3 extends over 14 amino acids. Per the germline V gene, CDR1 is MNHEY and CDR2 is SVGAGI. The CDR3 sequence: CASRLSLPGDEQYF. In DNA, the CDR3 is TGTGCCAGCAGACTGAGCCTCCCAGGGGACGAGCAGTACTTC.

Concerning this clone: The same CDR3 also results from other DNA sequences found in this sample. The rearrangement uses TRBV2 and TRBJ2-5; D uncertain. There are 11 residues in the CDR3. The V and J ends lost 4 bases and 3 bases respectively, with 3 bases between them. The germline V gene has CDR1 SNHLY and CDR2 FYNNEI. CDR3 protein: CASSVEETQYF. The CDR3 coding sequence is TGTGCCAGCAGTGTGGAAGAGACCCAGTACTTC.

The chain combines TRBV18 with TRBJ2-7, with 9 bases aligning to TRBD2. Germline V CDR1 and CDR2: KGHSH, LQKENI. J gave up 5 bases and V 6 bases, and 14 bases lay outside the gene matches. The CDR3 runs to 16 residues. The CDR3 is CASSPAISGSFNEQYF. In DNA, the CDR3 is TGTGCCAGCTCGCCCGCGATTAGCGGGAGTTTCAACGAGCAGTACTTC.

This clone occurred once. The J gene is TRBJ2-1, the V gene TRBV6-5; D call uncertain. V lost 2 bases and J lost 5, with 13 bases in between. There are 15 residues in the CDR3. In germline, CDR1 is MNHEY, CDR2 SVGAGI. The CDR3 sequence: CASSYLPNKNNEQFF. Written as DNA, the CDR3 is TGTGCCAGCAGTTACCTCCCCAACAAAAACAATGAGCAGTTCTTC.

The V gene is TRBV20-1, the J gene TRBJ2-7; D could derive from TRBD1 or TRBD2 (6 bases each). CDR1 is DFQATT, CDR2 SNEGSKA, per germline (reference sequence). V was trimmed by 8 bases and J by 6 bases, leaving 14 bases between them. The CDR3 runs 11 residues. The CDR3 sequence is CSPAGGPEQYF. The CDR3 DNA reads TGCAGTCCTGCTGGGGGGCCCGAGCAGTACTTC.

The count of this clone is one. The V call is TRBV14, the J call TRBJ1-5; D might be TRBD1 (5 bases). This CDR3 contains 15 residues. Germline CDR1 and CDR2: SGHDN and FVKESK. V lost 1 base and J 1 base, leaving 8 bases between the germline ends. CDR3 sequence (DNA): TGTGCCAGCAGCCAAGGGGGGTCGAGCAATCAGCCCCAGCATTTT. Its translation: CASSQGGSSNQPQHF.

The count of this clone is one. CDR3 sequence: CASIRGEGWRPNQPQHF. CDR3 in DNA: TGTGCCAGCATCCGAGGGGAGGGGTGGCGCCCGAATCAGCCCCAGCATTTT. The chain carries TRBV28 and TRBJ1-5, with a weak D call TRBD1 (5 bases). Trimming stripped 7 bases from V and 4 bases from J, with 23 bases between. The CDR3 is 17 amino acids. Per the germline V gene, CDR1 is MDHEN and CDR2 is SYDVKM.

This sequence joins TRBV2 and TRBJ1-1, with 7 bases matching TRBD1. The CDR3 covers 13 residues. The germline V gene encodes CDR1 SNHLY and CDR2 FYNNEI. The trim removed 9 bases at V and 3 bases at J, leaving 7 bases unmatched. As DNA, the CDR3 is TGTGCCAGAAACCGGGACAGAGACACTGAAGCTTTCTTT. Residues: CARNRDRDTEAFF. Full variable domain (missing parts from reference TRBV2 and TRBJ1-1): EPEVTQTPSHQVTQMGQEVILRCVPISNHLYFYWYRQILGQKVEFLVSFYNNEISEKSEIFDDQFSVERPDGSNFTLKIRSTKLEDSAMYFCARNRDRDTEAFFGQGTRLTVV.

This rearrangement joins TRBV4-3 to TRBJ2-7; D possibly corresponds to TRBD2 (5 bases). V lost 1 base, J lost 0 bases, and 10 bases lay in between. Germline V gene data show CDR1 as LGHNA and CDR2 as YSLEER. The CDR3 has 15 amino acids. The CDR3 coding sequence is TGCGCCAGCAGCCAAGCCTTGACTACCTCCTACGAGCAGTACTTC. Residues: CASSQALTTSYEQYF.

This rearrangement joins TRBV9 to TRBJ2-3, with a possible D match to TRBD2 (6 bases). V shed 0 bases and J shed 0 bases, with 11 bases lying between them. This CDR3 is built from 16 residues. The germline V gene encodes CDR1 SGDLS and CDR2 YYNGEE. CDR3 DNA: TGTGCCAGCAGCGTAGGGGCTAGCGCAAGCACAGATACGCAGTATTTT. Its protein product is CASSVGASASTDTQYF.

A remark on this clone: The same CDR3 can be traced to other DNA sequences in this sample. The chain has TRBV14 and TRBJ2-7, with D unresolved. Trimming stripped 3 bases from V and 4 bases from J, with 4 bases between. This CDR3 comprises 11 residues. Germline V gene data show CDR1 as SGHDN and CDR2 as FVKESK. CDR3 residues: CASSQVYEQYF. CDR3 DNA: TGTGCCAGCAGCCAGGTATACGAGCAGTACTTC.